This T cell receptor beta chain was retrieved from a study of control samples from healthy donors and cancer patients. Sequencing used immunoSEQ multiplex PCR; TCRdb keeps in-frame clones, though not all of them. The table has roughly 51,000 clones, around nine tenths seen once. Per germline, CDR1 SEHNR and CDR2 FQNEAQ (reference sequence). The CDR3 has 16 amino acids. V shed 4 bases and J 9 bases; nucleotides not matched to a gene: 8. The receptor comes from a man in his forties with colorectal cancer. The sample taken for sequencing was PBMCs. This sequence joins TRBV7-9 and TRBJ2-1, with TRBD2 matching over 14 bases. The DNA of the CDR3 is TGTGCCAGCAGCTCTTTGACTAGCGGGAGGGCCGCTGAGCAGTTCTTC. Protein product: CASSSLTSGRAAEQFF.